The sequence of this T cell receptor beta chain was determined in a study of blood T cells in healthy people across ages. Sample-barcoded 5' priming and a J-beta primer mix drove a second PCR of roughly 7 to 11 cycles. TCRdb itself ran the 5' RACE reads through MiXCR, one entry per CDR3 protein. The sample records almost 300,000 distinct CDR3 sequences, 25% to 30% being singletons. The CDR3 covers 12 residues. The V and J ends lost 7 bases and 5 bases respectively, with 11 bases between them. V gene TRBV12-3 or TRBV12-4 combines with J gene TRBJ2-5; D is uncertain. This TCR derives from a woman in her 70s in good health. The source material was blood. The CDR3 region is CASTLPRETQYF. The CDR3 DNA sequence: TGTGCCAGCACCCTCCCAAGGGAGACCCAGTACTTC.